Sequencing of this T cell receptor (beta chain) was carried out in a study of blood T cell repertoires in COVID-19. Across the whole study: The United States, Italy and Spain provided the acute and convalescent COVID-19 samples. In each case, the material was cDNA or gDNA derived from T cells, B-cell-depleted T cells, or PBMCs.

In the authors' workflow: Reference gene primer amplification yielded estimated nucleated cell counts. Measured with immunoSEQ multiplex PCR; TCRdb has only the in-frame clones, and not every one. V and J calls and clone size come straight from that table; D and trimming were deduced from the DNA. The sample contains 30,000 to 40,000 clones, more than 70% of which appear only once. The CDR3 length is 17 residues. The J segment lost 2 bases and the V segment lost 3 bases, leaving 11 bases of the junction unmatched. CDR1 and CDR2 from the germline V gene are MGHRA and YSYEKL. The TCR comes from a man in his sixties or seventies with active COVID-19. This chain links TRBV4-1 with TRBJ2-3; the match to TRBD2 covers 7 bases. Sequencing used peripheral blood. DNA for the CDR3: TGCGCCAGCAGCCAGGGCGAACTAGCGAGACTCACAGATACGCAGTATTTT. Its protein product is CASSQGELARLTDTQYF.